These 17 T cell receptor beta chains share one sample of origin, sequenced in a study of CD8 T cells in ankylosing spondylitis. TCRdb fed the 5' RACE reads into MiXCR, producing one record per CDR3 protein. The profile shows 15,000 to 20,000 distinct CDR3 sequences, 7% to 10% of them singletons. Material: blood. These receptor sequences come from a male donor with ankylosing spondylitis or in good health (not recorded which).

J is TRBJ1-4 and V is TRBV4-3, with D possibly being TRBD1 (6 bases). CDR3 length equals 15 residues. The germline V gene has CDR1 LGHNA and CDR2 YSLEER. Trimming left V 1 base short and J 8 bases short, with 14 bases between. CDR3 sequence: CASSQVSQGYEKLFF. DNA of the CDR3: TGCGCCAGCAGCCAAGTATCACAGGGATACGAAAAACTGTTTTTT.

This clonotype was picked up a small number of times. This chain uses TRBV6-5 with TRBJ2-2; D perhaps matches TRBD1 (5 bases). The CDR3 loop spans 18 amino acids. Germline loops: CDR1 MNHEY, CDR2 SVGAGI. V was cut by 2 bases and J by 2 bases, with 18 bases left in between. CDR3 in DNA: TGTGCCAGCAGTTACATCGTAATTTGGGGCAGAAACACCGGGGAGCTGTTTTTT. Translation gives CASSYIVIWGRNTGELFF.

At least ten counts were recorded for this clonotype. V gene TRBV6-5 combines with J gene TRBJ2-1; 11 bases are a match to TRBD2. CDR1 MNHEY and CDR2 SVGAGI come from the germline V gene. The J segment lost 10 bases and the V segment lost 0 bases, leaving 5 bases of the junction unmatched. The CDR3 contains 15 residues. As DNA, the CDR3 is TGTGCCAGCAGTTACTCCCTAGCGGGGGGAAGGGAGCAGTTCTTC. Amino acid sequence: CASSYSLAGGREQFF.

The sample holds many counts of this clonotype. V and J are TRBV20-1 and TRBJ1-6; D ambiguous. Per the germline V gene, CDR1 is DFQATT and CDR2 is SNEGSKA (reference sequence). Trimming removed 1 base at V and 7 bases at J, with 8 bases between. This CDR3 has 13 amino acids. Here the CDR3 reads CSARGPRNSPLHF. The CDR3 nucleotides read TGCAGTGCTAGAGGCCCGAGGAATTCACCCCTCCACTTT.

This clonotype was counted many times. V usage is TRBV6-2 or TRBV6-3 and J usage is TRBJ2-4, with a weak D call TRBD1 (5 bases). V lost 0 bases and J 4 bases, leaving 16 bases between the germline ends. Germline values: CDR1 MNHEY, CDR2 SVGEGT. This CDR3 is 17 amino acids long. CDR3 nucleotide sequence: TGTGCCAGCAGTTACTCAGGTGCAAGGGGTTCAAAAAACATTCAGTACTTC. It translates to CASSYSGARGSKNIQYF.

V gene TRBV29-1 combines with J gene TRBJ2-2, with a possible D match to TRBD1 (6 bases). Germline loops: CDR1 SQVTM, CDR2 ANQGSEA. The CDR3 is made up of 14 amino acids. The CDR3 nucleotides read TGCAGTTACTCCAGGGGCACGAACACCGGGGAGCTGTTTTTT. This gives the protein CSYSRGTNTGELFF.

This chain connects TRBV18 to TRBJ2-3; D tentatively reads TRBD1 or TRBD2 (5 bases each). Germline CDR1 reads KGHSH; CDR2 reads LQKENI. Trimming shortened V by 8 bases and J by 1 base, and 13 bases separated the two germline ends. The CDR3 runs to 14 residues. CDR3 DNA: TGTGCCAGCCACCCGGGGACGGGCACAGATACGCAGTATTTT. Translating gives CASHPGTGTDTQYF. The variable domain in full, completed from reference TRBV18 and TRBJ2-3, reads NAGVMQNPRHLVRRRGQEARLRCSPMKGHSHVYWYRQLPEEGLKFMVYLQKENIIDESGMPKERFSAEFPKEGPSILRIQQVVRGDSAAYFCASHPGTGTDTQYFGPGTRLTVL.

V usage is TRBV7-2 and J usage is TRBJ1-1, with a tentative D call TRBD1 (6 bases). The V end lost 5 bases, the J end lost 0 bases, and 16 bases lay between the germline ends. This CDR3 spans 16 amino acids. Germline CDR1 and CDR2: SGHTA and FQGNSA. CDR3 coding DNA: TGTGCCAGCAGCCCCCACAGGGCCTCCATGAACACTGAAGCTTTCTTT. Its protein is CASSPHRASMNTEAFF.

This clonotype was observed many times. The CDR3 DNA reads TGTGCCAGCAGTCCTAGATTCCAAGAGACCCAGTACTTC. It is translated as CASSPRFQETQYF. V gene TRBV12-3 or TRBV12-4 combines with J gene TRBJ2-5; D is unclear. V lost 5 bases to trimming and J lost 1 base, with 8 bases between them. CDR3 length: 13 amino acids.

This clonotype was counted between two and nine times. The chain combines TRBV27 with TRBJ2-1; 11 bases are a match to TRBD2. CDR3 length: 16 amino acids. Germline CDR1 reads MNHEY; CDR2 reads SMNVEV (reference sequence). V dropped 2 bases and J dropped 7; count of bases not matched to a gene: 7. As DNA, the CDR3 is TGTGCCAGCAGTTTAGATGCTAGCGGGAGGAGGAATGAGCAGTTCTTC. This translates into CASSLDASGRRNEQFF.

This clonotype was seen at least ten times. The chain combines TRBV20-1 with TRBJ2-3, with a weak D call TRBD1 (5 bases). The germline V and J ends were trimmed by 1 base and 4 bases, with 15 bases remaining between them. CDR1 DFQATT and CDR2 SNEGSKA come from the germline V gene (reference sequence). This CDR3 is built from 15 residues. CDR3 DNA: TGCAGTGCTAGAGTGCAAGGGGTTCGGCCAGATACGCAGTATTTT. Its translation is CSARVQGVRPDTQYF.

J is TRBJ1-1 and V is TRBV29-1; no definite D call. The CDR3 consists of 15 residues. Between the trimmed V and J ends, which lost 3 bases and 0 bases, there was a span of 14 bases. The germline gives CDR1 SQVTM, CDR2 ANQGSEA. The DNA of the CDR3 is TGCAGCGTTGACCGTGTTGGGCAGTTGAACACTGAAGCTTTCTTT. Residues: CSVDRVGQLNTEAFF.

This clonotype was observed a few times. The gene calls are TRBV4-3 and TRBJ2-7; 8 bases are shared with TRBD1. Germline V gene sequence: CDR1 LGHNA, CDR2 YSLEER. Losses at the gene ends were 0 bases for V and 4 bases for J; bases not matched to a gene: 5. CDR3 length: 15 amino acids. The CDR3 DNA reads as TGCGCCAGCAGCCAAGAGATGACAGGGGTTTACGAGCAGTACTTC. This encodes CASSQEMTGVYEQYF.

This clonotype was detected many times. CDR3 DNA: TGCGCCAGCTCTCCCGCTGCGAGAATTGAAGAGACCCAGTACTTC. Translated, it gives CASSPAARIEETQYF. The chain joins TRBV5-1 to TRBJ2-5; D gene unclear. Germline V gives CDR1 SGHRS, CDR2 YFSETQ. This CDR3 contains 15 residues. V lost 7 bases and J lost 3, with 19 bases in between.

This clonotype has only a few counts. The J gene is TRBJ2-4, the V gene TRBV12-3 or TRBV12-4; D remains unclear. The CDR3 runs to 11 residues. V was shortened by 6 bases and J by 2 bases, with 2 bases between the two germline ends. DNA for the CDR3: TGTGCCAGCAGGCCCAAAAACATTCAGTACTTC. This codes for CASRPKNIQYF.

This clonotype came up a few times. CDR3 coding DNA: TGTGCCAGCAGTGAACGGCCAGGGAGGGCTGTGGAGCTGTTTTTT. Its translation: CASSERPGRAVELFF. The chain links TRBV2 to TRBJ2-2; 7 bases match TRBD2. The trim removed 2 bases at V and 10 bases at J, leaving 10 bases unmatched. The germline gives CDR1 SNHLY, CDR2 FYNNEI. The CDR3 is 15 residues long.

The V and J genes are TRBV7-9 and TRBJ2-1, with D uncertain. The CDR3 totals 15 residues. The V gene lost 4 bases and the J gene lost 0 bases, with 10 bases spanning the gap. Germline CDR1 SEHNR, CDR2 FQNEAQ (reference sequence). DNA of the CDR3: TGTGCCAGCAGCTCCCAGGAAAGCTCCTACAATGAGCAGTTCTTC. Protein sequence: CASSSQESSYNEQFF.